Listed below are T cell receptor beta chains from one sample, sequenced in a study of blood T cell repertoires in COVID-19. Profiling relied on immunoSEQ multiplex PCR, and the TCRdb table lists in-frame clones only, not all of them. The table has roughly 250,000 clones, roughly 86% seen once; the top ten hold more than 4%. Specimen: peripheral blood. The source of these receptors is a man aged 45-65 years with acute or convalescent COVID-19. Each CDR3 is given with its conserved first and last residue. A D gene is named only where the DNA matches it firmly. Not every row has a clone size; where given, it reads once, few, many or a size class.

d_call: NA; j_call: TRBJ2-5; v_call: TRBV5-4; clone_size: NA; cdr3_nt: TGTGCCAGCAGCTTAGGCAGGGGCCGAGAGACCCAGTACTTC; cdr3_aa: CASSLGRGRETQYF
d_call: NA; j_call: TRBJ1-1; v_call: TRBV5-4; clone_size: NA; cdr3_nt: TGTGCCAGCAGCTTAGACCCCGGGACAATGAACACTGAAGCTTTCTTT; cdr3_aa: CASSLDPGTMNTEAFF
d_call: NA; j_call: TRBJ1-1; v_call: TRBV7-3; clone_size: NA; cdr3_nt: TGTGCCAGCAGCTTAACTATGAGGACTGAAGCTTTCTTT; cdr3_aa: CASSLTMRTEAFF
d_call: TRBD1; j_call: TRBJ1-5; v_call: TRBV9; clone_size: NA; cdr3_nt: TGTGCCAGCAGCCCGGGACAGAATCAGCCCCAGCATTTT; cdr3_aa: CASSPGQNQPQHF
d_call: TRBD2; j_call: TRBJ2-7; v_call: TRBV27; clone_size: NA; cdr3_nt: TGTGCCAGCAGTCCCCGAGGACTAGCGGGATTTACAGGATCCTACGAGCAGTACTTC; cdr3_aa: CASSPRGLAGFTGSYEQYF
d_call: NA; j_call: TRBJ2-5; v_call: TRBV5-4; clone_size: NA; cdr3_nt: TGTGCCAGCAGCTTGGTGTCGGGGAGCCGCCAAGAGACCCAGTACTTC; cdr3_aa: CASSLVSGSRQETQYF
d_call: TRBD1; j_call: TRBJ2-7; v_call: TRBV25-1; clone_size: NA; cdr3_nt: TGTGCCAGCTCCAAGAGGACAGGGGCAGGCGAGCAGTACTTC; cdr3_aa: CASSKRTGAGEQYF
d_call: NA; j_call: TRBJ2-5; v_call: TRBV2; clone_size: NA; cdr3_nt: TGTGCCAGCAGTGCTAATAAGGGAGGAACCGAGACCCAGTACTTC; cdr3_aa: CASSANKGGTETQYF
d_call: NA; j_call: TRBJ1-2; v_call: TRBV3-1/TRBV3-2; clone_size: NA; cdr3_nt: TGTGCCAGCAGCCAACGGGACATGACTTCCTATGGCTACACCTTC; cdr3_aa: CASSQRDMTSYGYTF
d_call: NA; j_call: TRBJ2-1; v_call: TRBV2; clone_size: NA; cdr3_nt: TGTGCCAGCAACTATAATGAGCAGTTCTTC; cdr3_aa: CASNYNEQFF
d_call: NA; j_call: TRBJ2-7; v_call: TRBV27; clone_size: NA; cdr3_nt: TGTGCCAGCAGCCGACAGAGCTCCTACGAGCAGTACTTC; cdr3_aa: CASSRQSSYEQYF
d_call: TRBD1; j_call: TRBJ1-3; v_call: TRBV6-2/TRBV6-3; clone_size: once; cdr3_nt: TGTGCCAGCAGTTACTCGACAGGGAACTCTGGAAACACCATATATTTT; cdr3_aa: CASSYSTGNSGNTIYF
d_call: NA; j_call: TRBJ1-4; v_call: TRBV7-8; clone_size: NA; cdr3_nt: TGTGCCAGCAGCTTACAGGCCTTTGGGGAAAAACTGTTTTTT; cdr3_aa: CASSLQAFGEKLFF
d_call: TRBD2; j_call: TRBJ2-3; v_call: TRBV2; clone_size: NA; cdr3_nt: TGTGCCAGCAAGGTTCTAGCGGGGTCAGATACGCAGTATTTT; cdr3_aa: CASKVLAGSDTQYF
d_call: NA; j_call: TRBJ2-7; v_call: TRBV30; clone_size: NA; cdr3_nt: TGTGCCTGGAGTGTTAGAAACGAGCAGTACTTC; cdr3_aa: CAWSVRNEQYF
d_call: TRBD1; j_call: TRBJ1-1; v_call: TRBV5-4; clone_size: NA; cdr3_nt: TGTGCCAGCAGCTTGTTCACAGGGGCGATGAGGTATTTGAACACTGAAGCTTTCTTT; cdr3_aa: CASSLFTGAMRYLNTEAFF
d_call: NA; j_call: TRBJ2-5; v_call: TRBV18; clone_size: NA; cdr3_nt: TGTGCCAGCTCACGCGGTATACGGGGGCAAGAGACCCAGTACTTC; cdr3_aa: CASSRGIRGQETQYF
d_call: NA; j_call: TRBJ1-2; v_call: TRBV29-1; clone_size: NA; cdr3_nt: TGCAGCGTAGGGACAAGTACGGTTCAGAGGTATGGCTACACCTTC; cdr3_aa: CSVGTSTVQRYGYTF
d_call: NA; j_call: TRBJ1-1; v_call: TRBV5-1; clone_size: NA; cdr3_nt: TGCGCCAGCAGCTTGGTCGGACAGCCCTTGAACACTGAAGCTTTCTTT; cdr3_aa: CASSLVGQPLNTEAFF
d_call: NA; j_call: TRBJ1-6; v_call: TRBV20-1; clone_size: NA; cdr3_nt: TGCAGTGCTAGTTCCGAGAAAAAGAATTCACCCCTCCACTTT; cdr3_aa: CSASSEKKNSPLHF
d_call: TRBD1; j_call: TRBJ1-4; v_call: TRBV30; clone_size: NA; cdr3_nt: TGTGCCTGGAGGGCCGGACAGGGTGATGAAAAACTGTTTTTT; cdr3_aa: CAWRAGQGDEKLFF
d_call: TRBD1; j_call: TRBJ1-6; v_call: TRBV10-3; clone_size: NA; cdr3_nt: TGTGCCATTGGAGGGGGCGACAATTCACCCCTCCACTTT; cdr3_aa: CAIGGGDNSPLHF
d_call: TRBD1; j_call: TRBJ2-7; v_call: TRBV7-8; clone_size: NA; cdr3_nt: TGTGCCAGCAGCTTAGCCCGGACAGGGGCCTCCTACGAGCAGTACTTC; cdr3_aa: CASSLARTGASYEQYF
d_call: TRBD1; j_call: TRBJ1-5; v_call: TRBV7-2; clone_size: NA; cdr3_nt: TGTGCCAGCAGCTCCCGGCCAGGGGGCACTCAGCCCCAGCATTTT; cdr3_aa: CASSSRPGGTQPQHF
d_call: TRBD1; j_call: TRBJ2-1; v_call: TRBV19; clone_size: NA; cdr3_nt: TGTGCCAGTAGTCCATGGGACAGGGGGCGCAATGAGCAGTTCTTC; cdr3_aa: CASSPWDRGRNEQFF
d_call: NA; j_call: TRBJ1-2; v_call: TRBV3-1/TRBV3-2; clone_size: NA; cdr3_nt: TGTGCCAGCAGATTGGACGGGATTAACTATGGCTACACCTTC; cdr3_aa: CASRLDGINYGYTF
d_call: TRBD1; j_call: TRBJ1-1; v_call: TRBV5-1; clone_size: few; cdr3_nt: TGCGCCAGCAGCTTCGGGACAGGTCGGATGAACACTGAAGCTTTCTTT; cdr3_aa: CASSFGTGRMNTEAFF
d_call: NA; j_call: TRBJ2-3; v_call: TRBV15; clone_size: NA; cdr3_nt: TGTGCCACTCAGGACAGCCAACGTCTTGCTACGCAGTATTTT; cdr3_aa: CATQDSQRLATQYF
d_call: NA; j_call: TRBJ2-7; v_call: TRBV4-1; clone_size: NA; cdr3_nt: TGCGCCAGCAGCCAAGATTTTGAGGAGACCTACGAGCAGTACTTC; cdr3_aa: CASSQDFEETYEQYF
d_call: NA; j_call: TRBJ1-2; v_call: TRBV11-1; clone_size: NA; cdr3_nt: TGTGCCAGCAGCCCTGGGAGCGTCGGAGGCTACACCTTC; cdr3_aa: CASSPGSVGGYTF
d_call: NA; j_call: TRBJ2-1; v_call: TRBV29-1; clone_size: NA; cdr3_nt: TGCAGCGTTGGTGGGAGAACCTACAATGAGCAGTTCTTC; cdr3_aa: CSVGGRTYNEQFF
d_call: NA; j_call: TRBJ2-7; v_call: TRBV5-6; clone_size: NA; cdr3_nt: TGTGCCACGTCTGAAAGGGCGGGGGAGCAGTACTTC; cdr3_aa: CATSERAGEQYF
d_call: TRBD1; j_call: TRBJ1-5; v_call: TRBV19; clone_size: NA; cdr3_nt: TGTGCCAGTAGTATGGACAGGTTTAATCAGCCCCAGCATTTT; cdr3_aa: CASSMDRFNQPQHF
d_call: NA; j_call: TRBJ2-7; v_call: TRBV13; clone_size: NA; cdr3_nt: TGTGCCAGCAGCGTCCCGACTAGTGGGTCCTACGAGCAGTACTTC; cdr3_aa: CASSVPTSGSYEQYF
d_call: TRBD1; j_call: TRBJ1-3; v_call: TRBV5-1; clone_size: NA; cdr3_nt: TGCGCCAGCAGCTTTACAGGGGACACTGGAAACACCATATATTTT; cdr3_aa: CASSFTGDTGNTIYF
d_call: TRBD1; j_call: TRBJ2-7; v_call: TRBV2; clone_size: NA; cdr3_nt: TGTGCCAGCCATGAACGGCAGGGGGCGGCCTACGAGCAGTACTTC; cdr3_aa: CASHERQGAAYEQYF
d_call: NA; j_call: TRBJ1-1; v_call: TRBV4-1; clone_size: NA; cdr3_nt: TGCGCCAGCAGCCAACGGGCGCCGAGGGCAGGCTTGAACACTGAAGCTTTCTTT; cdr3_aa: CASSQRAPRAGLNTEAFF
d_call: TRBD1; j_call: TRBJ1-5; v_call: TRBV18; clone_size: NA; cdr3_nt: TGTGCCAGCTCACCGGGACAGGGAGGACAGCCCCAGCATTTT; cdr3_aa: CASSPGQGGQPQHF
d_call: NA; j_call: TRBJ2-1; v_call: TRBV20-1; clone_size: NA; cdr3_nt: TGCAGTGCTCCGAGGGGGAATGAGCAGTTCTTC; cdr3_aa: CSAPRGNEQFF
d_call: NA; j_call: TRBJ2-7; v_call: TRBV7-9; clone_size: NA; cdr3_nt: TGTGCCAGCAGCTTCAACTACGAGCAGTACTTC; cdr3_aa: CASSFNYEQYF
d_call: TRBD1; j_call: TRBJ2-2; v_call: TRBV5-4; clone_size: NA; cdr3_nt: TGTGCCAGCAGCAACCGGGACAGGGCCGGGGAGCTGTTTTTT; cdr3_aa: CASSNRDRAGELFF
d_call: NA; j_call: TRBJ1-4; v_call: TRBV6-1; clone_size: NA; cdr3_nt: TGTGCCAGCAGTGCCCGACAGGTCGGTGCAACTAATGAAAAACTGTTTTTT; cdr3_aa: CASSARQVGATNEKLFF
d_call: NA; j_call: TRBJ1-2; v_call: TRBV11-2; clone_size: NA; cdr3_nt: TGTGCCAGCAGCTGGACCCAGGGGAATGGCTACACCTTC; cdr3_aa: CASSWTQGNGYTF
d_call: NA; j_call: TRBJ2-7; v_call: TRBV28; clone_size: NA; cdr3_nt: TGTGCCAGCAGTTTGACTGAAGGCAAGCAGTACTTC; cdr3_aa: CASSLTEGKQYF